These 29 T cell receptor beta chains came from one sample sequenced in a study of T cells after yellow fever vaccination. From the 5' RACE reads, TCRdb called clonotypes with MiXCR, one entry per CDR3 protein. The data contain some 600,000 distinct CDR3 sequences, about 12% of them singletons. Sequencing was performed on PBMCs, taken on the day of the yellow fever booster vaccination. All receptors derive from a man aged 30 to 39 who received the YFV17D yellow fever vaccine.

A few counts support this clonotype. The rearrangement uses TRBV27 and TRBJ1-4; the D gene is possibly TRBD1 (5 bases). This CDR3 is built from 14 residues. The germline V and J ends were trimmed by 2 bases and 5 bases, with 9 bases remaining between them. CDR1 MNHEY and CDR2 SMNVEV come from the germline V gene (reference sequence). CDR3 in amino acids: CASSLIGTNEKLFF. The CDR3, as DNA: TGTGCCAGCAGTTTAATCGGGACCAATGAAAAACTGTTTTTT.

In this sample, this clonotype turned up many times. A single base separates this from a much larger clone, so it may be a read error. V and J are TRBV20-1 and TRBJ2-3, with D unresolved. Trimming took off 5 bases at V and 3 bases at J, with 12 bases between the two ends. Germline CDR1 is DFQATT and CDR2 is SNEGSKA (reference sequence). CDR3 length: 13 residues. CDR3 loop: CSAERPSTDTQYF. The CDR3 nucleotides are TGCAGTGCTGAAAGACCATCGACAGATACGCAGTATTTT.

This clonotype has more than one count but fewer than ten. The CDR3 DNA reads as TGCAGCGCGGCACTACTAGCGGCGGATACGCAGTATTTT. This codes for CSAALLAADTQYF. The V call is TRBV29-1, the J call TRBJ2-3; 8 bases match TRBD2. There are 13 residues in the CDR3. Germline loops: CDR1 SQVTM, CDR2 ANQGSEA. V was clipped by 7 bases and J by 6 bases; unmatched bases: 9.

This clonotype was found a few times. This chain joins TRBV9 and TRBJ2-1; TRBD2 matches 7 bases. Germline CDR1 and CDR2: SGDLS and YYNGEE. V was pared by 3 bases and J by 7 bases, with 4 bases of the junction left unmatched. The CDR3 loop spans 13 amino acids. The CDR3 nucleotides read TGTGCCAGCAGCGAGCAGGGAGGGAATGAGCAGTTCTTC. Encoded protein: CASSEQGGNEQFF. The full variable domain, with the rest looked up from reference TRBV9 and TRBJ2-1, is DSGVTQTPKHLITATGQRVTLRCSPRSGDLSVYWYQQSLDQGLQFLIQYYNGEERAKGNILERFSAQQFPDLHSELNLSSLELGDSALYFCASSEQGGNEQFFGPGTRLTVL.

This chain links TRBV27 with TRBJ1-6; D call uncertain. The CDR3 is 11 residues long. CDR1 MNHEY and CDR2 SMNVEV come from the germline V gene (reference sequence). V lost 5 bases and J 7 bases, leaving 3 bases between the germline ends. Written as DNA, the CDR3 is TGTGCCAGCAGTCCGAATTCACCCCTCCACTTT. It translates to CASSPNSPLHF.

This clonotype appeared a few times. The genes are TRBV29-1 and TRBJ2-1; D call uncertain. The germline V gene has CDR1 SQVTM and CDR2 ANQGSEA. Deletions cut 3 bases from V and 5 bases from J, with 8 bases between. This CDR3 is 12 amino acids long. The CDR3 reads CSVDRTDNEQFF. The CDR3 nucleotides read TGCAGCGTTGACCGGACGGACAATGAGCAGTTCTTC.

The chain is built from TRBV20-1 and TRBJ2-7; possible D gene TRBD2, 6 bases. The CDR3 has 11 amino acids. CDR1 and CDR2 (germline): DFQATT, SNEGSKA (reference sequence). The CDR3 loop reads CGGVETYEQYF. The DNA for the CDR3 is TGCGGAGGGGTGGAGACCTACGAGCAGTACTTC.

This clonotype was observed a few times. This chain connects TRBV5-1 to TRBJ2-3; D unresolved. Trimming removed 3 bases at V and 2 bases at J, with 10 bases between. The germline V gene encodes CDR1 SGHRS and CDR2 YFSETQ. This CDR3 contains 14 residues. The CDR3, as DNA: TGCGCCAGCAGCTCACGGGTCTCCACAGATACGCAGTATTTT. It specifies CASSSRVSTDTQYF.

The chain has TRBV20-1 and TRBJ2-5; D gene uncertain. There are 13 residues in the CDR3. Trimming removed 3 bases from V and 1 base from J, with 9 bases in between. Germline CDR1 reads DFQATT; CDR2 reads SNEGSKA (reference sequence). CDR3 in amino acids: CSASLTGQETQYF. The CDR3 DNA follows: TGCAGTGCTAGTTTGACTGGCCAAGAGACCCAGTACTTC.

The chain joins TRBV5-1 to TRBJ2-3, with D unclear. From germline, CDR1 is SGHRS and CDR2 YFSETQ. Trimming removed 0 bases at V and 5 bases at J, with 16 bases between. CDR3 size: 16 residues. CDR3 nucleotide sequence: TGCGCCAGCAGCTTGGGGACCGACGTTAAGGGAGATACGCAGTATTTT. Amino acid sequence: CASSLGTDVKGDTQYF.

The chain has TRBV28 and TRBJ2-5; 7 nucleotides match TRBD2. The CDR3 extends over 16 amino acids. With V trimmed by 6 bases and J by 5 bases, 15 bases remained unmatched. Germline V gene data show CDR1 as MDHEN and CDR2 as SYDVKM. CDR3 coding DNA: TGTGCCAGCAGCTCCTTAGCGGGCCCCCTCCCGGAGACCCAGTACTTC. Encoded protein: CASSSLAGPLPETQYF.

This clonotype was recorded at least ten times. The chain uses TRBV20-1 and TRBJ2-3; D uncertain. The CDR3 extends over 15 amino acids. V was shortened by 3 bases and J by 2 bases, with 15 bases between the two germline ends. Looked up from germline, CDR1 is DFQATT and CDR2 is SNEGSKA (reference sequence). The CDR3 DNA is TGCAGTGCTAGTGGGCTTTCCGGGCTCACAGATACGCAGTATTTT. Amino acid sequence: CSASGLSGLTDTQYF.

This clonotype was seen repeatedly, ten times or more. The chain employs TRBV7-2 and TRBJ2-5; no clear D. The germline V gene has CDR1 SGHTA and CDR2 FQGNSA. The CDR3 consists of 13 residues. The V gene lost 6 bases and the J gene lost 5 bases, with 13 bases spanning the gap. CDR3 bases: TGTGCCAGCAGTTTTGACCGGCGGGAGACCCAGTACTTC. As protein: CASSFDRRETQYF.

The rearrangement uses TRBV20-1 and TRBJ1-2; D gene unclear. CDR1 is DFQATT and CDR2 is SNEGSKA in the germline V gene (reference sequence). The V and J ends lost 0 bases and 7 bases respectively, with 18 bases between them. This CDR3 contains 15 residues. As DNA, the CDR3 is TGCAGTGCTAGAGAGCCGGCGTACAACGCCGGTGGCTACACCTTC. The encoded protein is CSAREPAYNAGGYTF.

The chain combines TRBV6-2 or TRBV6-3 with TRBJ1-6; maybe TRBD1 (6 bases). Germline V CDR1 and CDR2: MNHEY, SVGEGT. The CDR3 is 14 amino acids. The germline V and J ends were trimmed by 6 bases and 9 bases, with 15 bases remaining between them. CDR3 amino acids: CASSDQGSVSPLHF. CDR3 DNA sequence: TGTGCCAGCAGCGATCAGGGGTCGGTTTCACCCCTCCACTTT.

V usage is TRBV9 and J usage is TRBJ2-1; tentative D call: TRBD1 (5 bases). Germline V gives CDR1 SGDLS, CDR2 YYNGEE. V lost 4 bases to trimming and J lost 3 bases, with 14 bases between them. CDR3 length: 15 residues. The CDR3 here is CASSPRVSLYNEQFF. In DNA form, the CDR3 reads TGTGCCAGCAGCCCCAGGGTGTCCCTCTACAATGAGCAGTTCTTC.

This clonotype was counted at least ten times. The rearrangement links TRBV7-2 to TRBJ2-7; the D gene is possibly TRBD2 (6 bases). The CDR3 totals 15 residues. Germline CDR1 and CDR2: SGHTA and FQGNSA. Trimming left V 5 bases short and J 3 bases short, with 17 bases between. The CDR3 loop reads CASSMGTSSSYEQYF. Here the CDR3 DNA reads TGTGCCAGCAGCATGGGGACTTCGTCCAGCTACGAGCAGTACTTC. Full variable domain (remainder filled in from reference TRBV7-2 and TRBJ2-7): GAGVSQSPSNKVTEKGKDVELRCDPISGHTALYWYRQSLGQGLEFLIYFQGNSAPDKSGLPSDRFSAERTGGSVSTLTIQRTQQEDSAVYLCASSMGTSSSYEQYFGPGTRLTVT.

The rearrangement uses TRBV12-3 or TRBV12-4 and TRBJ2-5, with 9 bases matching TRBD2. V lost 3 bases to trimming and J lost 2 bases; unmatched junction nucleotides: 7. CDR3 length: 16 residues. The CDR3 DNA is TGTGCCAGCAGTTTTAGTTGGGCGGGAGGGCAAGAGACCCAGTACTTC. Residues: CASSFSWAGGQETQYF.

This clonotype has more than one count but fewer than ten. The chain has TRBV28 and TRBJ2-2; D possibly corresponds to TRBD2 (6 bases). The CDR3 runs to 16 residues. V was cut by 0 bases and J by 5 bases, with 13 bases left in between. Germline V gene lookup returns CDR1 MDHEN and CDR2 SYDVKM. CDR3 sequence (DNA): TGTGCCAGCAGTTTATGGGAGGGCACTTTGACCGGGGAGCTGTTTTTT. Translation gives CASSLWEGTLTGELFF.

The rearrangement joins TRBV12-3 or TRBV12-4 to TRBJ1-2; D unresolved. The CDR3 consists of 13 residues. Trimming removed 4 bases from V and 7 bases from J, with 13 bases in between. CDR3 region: CASSSAIRGGYTF. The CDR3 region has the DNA TGTGCCAGCAGTTCGGCCATTCGAGGTGGCTACACCTTC.

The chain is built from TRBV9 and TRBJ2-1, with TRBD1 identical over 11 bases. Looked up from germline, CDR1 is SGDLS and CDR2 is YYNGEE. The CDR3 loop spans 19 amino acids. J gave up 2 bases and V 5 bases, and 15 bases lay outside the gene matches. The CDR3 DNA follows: TGTGCCAGCAGAGCCGGGGGACAGGGGGAGGCCCTGACCTACAATGAGCAGTTCTTC. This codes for CASRAGGQGEALTYNEQFF.

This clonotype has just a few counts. The CDR3 DNA sequence: TGTGCCAGCAGCTTCGCCCAAGCGGAGTCCACAGATACGCAGTATTTT. It encodes CASSFAQAESTDTQYF. V is TRBV7-9 and J is TRBJ2-3; D is possibly TRBD2 (5 bases). V gave up 3 bases and J gave up 2 bases, with 15 bases separating them. CDR1 SEHNR and CDR2 FQNEAQ come from the germline V gene (reference sequence). The CDR3 loop spans 16 amino acids.

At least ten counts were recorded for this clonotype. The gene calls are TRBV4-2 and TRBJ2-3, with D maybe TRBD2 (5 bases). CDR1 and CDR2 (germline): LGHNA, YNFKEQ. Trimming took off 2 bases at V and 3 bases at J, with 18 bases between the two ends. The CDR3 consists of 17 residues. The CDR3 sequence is CASSQSPGSRMTDTQYF. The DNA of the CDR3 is TGTGCCAGCAGCCAATCCCCGGGAAGCAGGATGACAGATACGCAGTATTTT.

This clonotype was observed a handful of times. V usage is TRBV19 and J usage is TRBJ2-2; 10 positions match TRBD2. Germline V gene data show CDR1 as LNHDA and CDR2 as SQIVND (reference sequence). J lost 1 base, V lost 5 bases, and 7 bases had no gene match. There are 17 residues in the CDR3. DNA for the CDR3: TGTGCCAGTAGTCTTCCTAGCGGGAGTGGGAACACCGGGGAGCTGTTTTTT. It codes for CASSLPSGSGNTGELFF.

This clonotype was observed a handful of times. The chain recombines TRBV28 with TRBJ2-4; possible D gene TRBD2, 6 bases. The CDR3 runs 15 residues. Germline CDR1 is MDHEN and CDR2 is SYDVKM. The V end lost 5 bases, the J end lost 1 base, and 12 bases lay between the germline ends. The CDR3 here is CASSPPRGAKNIQYF. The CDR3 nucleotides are TGTGCCAGCAGTCCCCCGCGGGGCGCCAAAAACATTCAGTACTTC.

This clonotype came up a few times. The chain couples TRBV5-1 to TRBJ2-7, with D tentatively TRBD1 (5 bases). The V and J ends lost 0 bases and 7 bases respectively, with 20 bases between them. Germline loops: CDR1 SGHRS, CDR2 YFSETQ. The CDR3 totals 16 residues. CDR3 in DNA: TGCGCCAGCAGCTTGGGGGCAGGGTTCGGAATACGGGAGCAGTACTTC. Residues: CASSLGAGFGIREQYF.

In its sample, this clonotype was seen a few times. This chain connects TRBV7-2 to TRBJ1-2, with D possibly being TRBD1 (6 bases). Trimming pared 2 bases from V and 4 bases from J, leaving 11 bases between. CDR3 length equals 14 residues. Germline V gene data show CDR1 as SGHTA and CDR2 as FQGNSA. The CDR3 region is CASSLRGQTYGYTF. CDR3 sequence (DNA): TGTGCCAGCAGCTTAAGAGGACAGACCTATGGCTACACCTTC.

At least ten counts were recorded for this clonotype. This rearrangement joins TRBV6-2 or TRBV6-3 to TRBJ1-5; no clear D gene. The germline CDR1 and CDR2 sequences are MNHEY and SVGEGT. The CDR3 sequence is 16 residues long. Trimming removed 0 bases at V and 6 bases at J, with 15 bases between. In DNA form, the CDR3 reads TGTGCCAGCAGTTACTCGGCTGGGGTTGCGGGTCAGCCCCAGCATTTT. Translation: CASSYSAGVAGQPQHF.

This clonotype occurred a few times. In DNA, the CDR3 is TGTGCCACCAGTGATTTCCCTAGATCCGGGGAGCTGTTTTTT. Translating it yields CATSDFPRSGELFF. The chain employs TRBV24-1 and TRBJ2-2; D not certain. The CDR3 is 14 amino acids. The germline V gene encodes CDR1 KGHDR and CDR2 SFDVKD. V lost 1 base and J 6 bases, leaving 8 bases between the germline ends.